These 28 T cell receptor beta chains were sequenced from one sample in a study of shared clonotypes between healthy human individuals (TCRdb year 2020). Library preparation employed the immunoSEQ multiplex PCR assay. TCRdb took over this immuneACCESS table, retaining in-frame rearrangements with V and J assigned. Such tables are incomplete; in checked studies, under half of the missing clones stem from an unresolved V gene, and the remainder is unexplained. For this sample there are about 480,000 clones; about 79% appear just once. Roughly an eighth of the sample is held by the ten biggest clonotypes. Sequences were obtained from PBMCs. Receptors were obtained from a woman aged 35 to 49 in good health. Some clones in this sample may be carry-over from other donors' samples.

J is TRBJ2-5 and V is TRBV5-1, with 10 bases that match TRBD1. Germline loops: CDR1 SGHRS, CDR2 YFSETQ. The CDR3 covers 15 residues. V shed 7 bases, J shed 0 bases, and the junction held 6 bases outside the gene matches. CDR3 nucleotides: TGCGCCAGCTGTGACGGGACAGGGGACCAAGAGACCCAGTACTTC. It is translated as CASCDGTGDQETQYF.

The chain links TRBV11-2 to TRBJ2-5; perhaps TRBD1 as D (6 bases). The tail of the sequence fits TRBJ2-7 better, so the J call may be wrong. The CDR3 is 12 amino acids. Germline V gene lookup returns CDR1 SGHAT and CDR2 FQNNGV. CDR3 protein: CASSHDRSEQYF. The CDR3 region has the DNA TGTGCCAGCAGCCACGACAGGAGCGAGCAGTACTTC.

The V call is TRBV5-6, the J call TRBJ2-3; D is ambiguous. Germline V gene lookup returns CDR1 SGHDT and CDR2 YYEEEE. V lost 0 bases and J 0 bases, leaving 5 bases between the germline ends. The CDR3 consists of 14 residues. The CDR3 DNA reads TGTGCCAGCAGCTTGGACTCCAGCACAGATACGCAGTATTTT. Encoded protein: CASSLDSSTDTQYF. Together with reference TRBV5-6 and TRBJ2-3, the CDR3 gives the full variable domain: DAGVTQSPTHLIKTRGQQVTLRCSPKSGHDTVSWYQQALGQGPQFIFQYYEEEERQRGNFPDRFSGHQFPNYSSELNVNALLLGDSALYLCASSLDSSTDTQYFGPGTRLTVL.

The J gene is TRBJ1-2, the V gene TRBV30; D gene ambiguous. The V end lost 6 bases, the J end lost 5 bases, and 13 bases lay between the germline ends. CDR3 length equals 12 residues. Germline CDR1 GTSNPN, CDR2 SVGIG (reference sequence). This chain's CDR3 is CACSPRSYGYTF. As DNA, the CDR3 is TGTGCCTGCTCTCCACGGTCGTATGGCTACACCTTC.

In the case of this clone: This may come from a read error, since a much larger clone is one base off. V is TRBV25-1 and J is TRBJ1-1; D is uncertain. The CDR3 has 14 residues. V shed 5 bases and J shed 2 bases, with 12 bases lying between them. CDR1 is MGHDK, CDR2 SYGVNS, per germline. CDR3 amino acids: CASSLPADNTEAFF. In nucleotides, the CDR3 is TGTGCCAGCAGTCTCCCGGCAGACAACACTGAAGCTTTCTTT.

The chain combines TRBV28 with TRBJ1-5; possible D gene TRBD1, 6 bases. Germline V gene data show CDR1 as MDHEN and CDR2 as SYDVKM. The CDR3 extends over 15 amino acids. V lost 5 bases and J lost 4, with 15 bases in between. DNA for the CDR3: TGTGCCAGCAGTGAACAGGGAGGGGGGAATCAGCCCCAGCATTTT. Amino acids: CASSEQGGGNQPQHF.

In this sample, this clone turned up a few times. The chain joins TRBV18 to TRBJ2-6; tentative D call: TRBD1 (5 bases). Germline CDR1 KGHSH, CDR2 LQKENI. Trimming cost V 0 bases and J 2 bases, with 8 bases left between them. CDR3 length equals 16 residues. CDR3 DNA sequence: TGTGCCAGCTCACCACCGAGCAGGGCTGGGGCCAACGTCCTGACTTTC. Amino acid sequence: CASSPPSRAGANVLTF.

The chain employs TRBV11-2 and TRBJ2-1; 10 bases line up with TRBD2. The CDR3 contains 19 residues. CDR1 is SGHAT, CDR2 FQNNGV, per germline. V lost 5 bases, J lost 0 bases, and 13 bases stayed unmatched. The CDR3 coding sequence is TGTGCCAGCAGCCAAGGACGGACTAGCGGTGCCAGCTCCTACAATGAGCAGTTCTTC. Translation: CASSQGRTSGASSYNEQFF.

The chain joins TRBV5-4 to TRBJ1-1, with D unresolved. Germline V CDR1 and CDR2: SGHNT, YYREEE (reference sequence). This CDR3 region has 17 residues. V was clipped by 0 bases and J by 0 bases, with 15 bases between them. The CDR3: CASSLAGKFYMNTEAFF. The DNA for the CDR3 is TGTGCCAGCAGCTTGGCCGGGAAATTCTATATGAACACTGAAGCTTTCTTT. Supplemented by reference TRBV5-4 and TRBJ1-1, the full variable domain reads ETGVTQSPTHLIKTRGQQVTLRCSSQSGHNTVSWYQQALGQGPQFIFQYYREEENGRGNFPPRFSGLQFPNYSSELNVNALELDDSALYLCASSLAGKFYMNTEAFFGQGTRLTVV.

The genes are TRBV9 and TRBJ2-1, with 15 bases that match TRBD2. V was pared by 4 bases and J by 0 bases, with 17 bases of the junction left unmatched. CDR1 is SGDLS, CDR2 YYNGEE, per germline. CDR3 length: 22 residues. The CDR3 protein is CASSPQTPGLAGGPSSYNEQFF. The CDR3, as DNA: TGTGCCAGCAGCCCCCAAACTCCGGGACTAGCGGGAGGACCAAGCTCCTACAATGAGCAGTTCTTC.

Written as DNA, the CDR3 is TGTGCCAGCAGTGAAGAAGGGGCTAGCAGAACCTACGAGCAGTACTTC. Its protein is CASSEEGASRTYEQYF. The V and J genes are TRBV25-1 and TRBJ2-7; D might be TRBD1 or TRBD2, each matching 5 bases. V was clipped by 2 bases and J by 2 bases, with 16 bases between them. Germline-derived CDR1 and CDR2 are MGHDK and SYGVNS. The CDR3 consists of 16 residues.

The J gene is TRBJ2-3, the V gene TRBV28; the D call may be TRBD1 or TRBD2 (5 bases each). CDR1 and CDR2 (germline): MDHEN, SYDVKM. CDR3 length: 13 residues. Trimming took 8 bases from V and 1 from J, leaving 10 bases between them. In DNA form, the CDR3 reads TGTGCCAGCCAGGGAGAAGGCACAGATACGCAGTATTTT. This translates into CASQGEGTDTQYF.

The chain recombines TRBV4-1 with TRBJ2-1; D uncertain. Trimming stripped 0 bases from V and 0 bases from J, with 9 bases between. The CDR3 loop spans 16 amino acids. Per germline, CDR1 MGHRA and CDR2 YSYEKL. CDR3: CASSQDVDLSYNEQFF. CDR3 coding DNA: TGCGCCAGCAGCCAAGATGTAGATCTCTCCTACAATGAGCAGTTCTTC.

V usage is TRBV7-3 and J usage is TRBJ1-3, with D possibly being TRBD1 (5 bases). V lost 5 bases and J 2 bases, leaving 25 bases between the germline ends. The CDR3 spans 19 residues. The germline V gene encodes CDR1 SGHTA and CDR2 FQGTGA. CDR3 nucleotide sequence: TGTGCCAGCAGCCCCTGGGACCCGGCGATGAACCTCACTGGAAACACCATATATTTT. Its protein is CASSPWDPAMNLTGNTIYF.

This sequence joins TRBV2 and TRBJ1-1; a weak D match, TRBD1 (6 bases). Germline lookup yields CDR1 SNHLY and CDR2 FYNNEI. The CDR3 length is 15 residues. Trimming cost V 1 base and J 5 bases, with 14 bases left between them. In nucleotides, the CDR3 is TGTGCCAGCAGTGAAGGCGCACAGGGTGGGACTGAAGCTTTCTTT. This sequence encodes CASSEGAQGGTEAFF.

V gene TRBV2 combines with J gene TRBJ2-7; 8 bases fit TRBD2. V trimming: 4 bases; J trimming: 7 bases; junction bases outside the gene matches: 12. The germline gives CDR1 SNHLY, CDR2 FYNNEI. CDR3 size: 15 residues. The chain's CDR3 is CASSVLAANTGEQYF. CDR3 in DNA: TGTGCCAGCAGTGTACTAGCGGCCAACACGGGGGAGCAGTACTTC.

The chain combines TRBV4-1 with TRBJ2-1, with 11 bases that match TRBD2. The V and J ends lost 4 bases and 7 bases, in that order; junction bases with no gene match: 15. The CDR3 is made up of 18 amino acids. Germline assignment: CDR1 MGHRA and CDR2 YSYEKL. For the CDR3, the DNA is TGCGCCAGCAGCCTAGCGGGAGGGCCTAGGCTAGTGGTAAATGAGCAGTTCTTC. It encodes CASSLAGGPRLVVNEQFF.

On this clone: The sample carries other DNA sequences with the same CDR3. Here the CDR3 DNA reads TGTGCCAGCAGGTGGACAGGCTCCTACGAGCAGTACTTC. Residues: CASRWTGSYEQYF. This sequence joins TRBV28 and TRBJ2-7; 7 bases match TRBD1. CDR3 length: 13 residues. The junction had 2 bases not matched to a gene; V was cut back by 6 bases and J by 0 bases. Germline CDR1 reads MDHEN; CDR2 reads SYDVKM.

Concerning this clone: Other DNA sequences in this specimen translate into the identical CDR3. The chain carries TRBV20-1 and TRBJ2-5; D remains unclear. The germline V gene has CDR1 DFQATT and CDR2 SNEGSKA (reference sequence). The CDR3 contains 11 residues. Trimming took 6 bases from V and 0 from J, leaving 5 bases between them. CDR3 residues: CSAEHQETQYF. CDR3 nucleotides: TGCAGTGCCGAGCACCAAGAGACCCAGTACTTC.

The rearrangement uses TRBV27 and TRBJ1-4; D is undetermined. Trimming cost V 5 bases and J 3 bases, with 19 bases left between them. The CDR3 is 17 amino acids. Germline lookup yields CDR1 MNHEY and CDR2 SMNVEV (reference sequence). The CDR3 region has the DNA TGTGCCAGCAGTCCCCTCTTTCGTGGCGGAGCTAATGAAAAACTGTTTTTT. It is translated as CASSPLFRGGANEKLFF.

About this clone: Additional DNA sequences in this sample encode the identical CDR3. The rearrangement uses TRBV11-2 and TRBJ2-7; D unclear. CDR1 is SGHAT and CDR2 is FQNNGV in the germline V gene. Between the trimmed V and J ends, which lost 1 base and 7 bases, there was a span of 14 bases. The CDR3 sequence is 14 residues long. Here the CDR3 reads CASSLVVATGEQYF. CDR3 in DNA: TGTGCCAGCAGCTTAGTGGTAGCAACGGGTGAGCAGTACTTC.

J is TRBJ1-1 and V is TRBV5-4; TRBD1 aligns across 9 bases. The CDR3 covers 13 residues. The trim removed 9 bases at V and 6 bases at J, leaving 9 bases unmatched. Germline lookup yields CDR1 SGHNT and CDR2 YYREEE (reference sequence). The CDR3 DNA is TGTGCCACCAGGGGACAGGGCGTCCCTGAAGCTTTCTTT. Protein sequence: CATRGQGVPEAFF.

This clone has only a few counts. This same CDR3 is encoded by further DNA sequences in the sample. This chain links TRBV30 with TRBJ2-7; the D gene is possibly TRBD1 (6 bases). Germline assignment: CDR1 GTSNPN and CDR2 SVGIG (reference sequence). The CDR3 is made up of 13 amino acids. V lost 3 bases and J 2 bases, leaving 11 bases between the germline ends. CDR3 bases: TGTGCCTGGAGCCGGGACACCCCCTACGAGCAGTACTTC. Its translation: CAWSRDTPYEQYF.

The count of this clone is one. The CDR3 nucleotides are TGTGCCAGCAGTCCAGGACTAGCGGCCGGACAAGAGACCCAGTACTTC. It specifies CASSPGLAAGQETQYF. The chain carries TRBV28 and TRBJ2-5, with 10 bases that match TRBD2. CDR3 length: 16 amino acids. Germline assignment: CDR1 MDHEN and CDR2 SYDVKM. With 5 bases clipped from V and 2 bases from J, the junction kept 8 bases outside the gene matches.

The V gene is TRBV7-3, the J gene TRBJ2-3, with 10 bases matching TRBD2. Per the germline V gene, CDR1 is SGHTA and CDR2 is FQGTGA. Trimming removed 5 bases from V and 0 bases from J; junction bases left unmatched: 11. The CDR3 sequence is 18 residues long. For the CDR3, the DNA is TGTGCCAGCAGCCCTGACTGGACTAGCGGCTCTAGCACAGATACGCAGTATTTT. Translated, it gives CASSPDWTSGSSTDTQYF.

The chain recombines TRBV11-1 with TRBJ2-1; the match to TRBD2 covers 14 bases. Germline V gene data show CDR1 as SGHAT and CDR2 as FQDESV (reference sequence). This CDR3 is built from 16 residues. The J segment lost 7 bases and the V segment lost 5 bases, leaving 7 bases of the junction unmatched. CDR3 DNA: TGTGCCAGCAGCCCGAGGACTAGCGGGAGGTGGAATGAGCAGTTCTTC. It yields the protein CASSPRTSGRWNEQFF.

The CDR3 spells CAWSMRRLAISSGANVLTF. The CDR3 DNA follows: TGTGCCTGGAGTATGAGAAGACTAGCGATAAGCTCTGGGGCCAACGTCCTGACTTTC. This chain uses TRBV30 with TRBJ2-6, with TRBD2 matching over 8 bases. The V gene end was trimmed by 2 bases and the J gene end by 0 bases; junction bases not matched to a gene: 12. The CDR3 is 19 amino acids. Germline CDR1 GTSNPN, CDR2 SVGIG (reference sequence).

This clone was detected ten times or more. The chain has TRBV6-5 and TRBJ1-1; unclear D gene. Between the trimmed V and J ends, which lost 0 bases and 4 bases, there was a span of 6 bases. CDR3 size: 13 residues. Germline CDR1 MNHEY, CDR2 SVGAGI. Written as DNA, the CDR3 is TGTGCCAGCAGTTACTCAGGTTTCACTGAAGCTTTCTTT. It specifies CASSYSGFTEAFF.